This is a list of T cell receptor beta chains from one sample in a study of T-cell memory formation after mild COVID-19. TCRdb re-called the 5' RACE reads through MiXCR, storing one row per CDR3 protein. The sample holds approximately 560,000 distinct CDR3 sequences, approximately 15% seen once. The sequenced sample was PBMCs or a T cell subset sorted from them (not recorded which). The receptors here all came from an adult woman who had mild COVID-19 (a few samples of this study predate the infection). Cell type and time point are not known. The CDR3 runs from the conserved cysteine through the conserved F or W. D genes are given only for firm matches. Some rows have no size entry. The others give once, few or many, or a class for an expanded clone.

CDR3 DNA: TGTGCGACGGAACATGAGGGCCGGGTCAATGAGCAGTTCTTC; CDR3 protein: CATEHEGRVNEQFF; D gene: .; V gene: TRBV19; J gene: TRBJ2-1; clone size: .
CDR3 DNA: TGTGCCAGCAGCTCCCGCGGACAGGGAACCTACGAGCAGTACTTC; CDR3 protein: CASSSRGQGTYEQYF; D gene: TRBD1; V gene: TRBV11-2; J gene: TRBJ2-7; clone size: .
CDR3 DNA: TGTGCCAGCAGTTTTCGGGCAGGGAGAGAGACCCAGTACTTC; CDR3 protein: CASSFRAGRETQYF; D gene: .; V gene: TRBV12-3/TRBV12-4; J gene: TRBJ2-5; clone size: many
CDR3 DNA: TGCGCCAGCAGGACAGGGGTCCAAGAGACCCAGTACTTC; CDR3 protein: CASRTGVQETQYF; D gene: TRBD1; V gene: TRBV5-1; J gene: TRBJ2-5; clone size: few
CDR3 DNA: TGCAGTGCTAGAGGACTAGCGGTAGGATACAATGAGCAGTTCTTC; CDR3 protein: CSARGLAVGYNEQFF; D gene: TRBD2; V gene: TRBV20-1; J gene: TRBJ2-1; clone size: few
CDR3 DNA: TGCGCCAGCAGTCCGCCCCCGGGACAGGGGTATGGCTACACCTTC; CDR3 protein: CASSPPPGQGYGYTF; D gene: TRBD1; V gene: TRBV5-1; J gene: TRBJ1-2; clone size: few
CDR3 DNA: TGTGCCATCGGGACAGACAGATACAATGAGCAGTTCTTC; CDR3 protein: CAIGTDRYNEQFF; D gene: TRBD1; V gene: TRBV10-3; J gene: TRBJ2-1; clone size: few
CDR3 DNA: TGTGCCAGCAGTTACCTCCAGGGTAATGAAAAACTGTTTTTT; CDR3 protein: CASSYLQGNEKLFF; D gene: .; V gene: TRBV6-5; J gene: TRBJ1-4; clone size: .
CDR3 DNA: TGTGCCAGCAGCGTTGGGACTAGTCAGGTGGCTGATACGCAGTATTTT; CDR3 protein: CASSVGTSQVADTQYF; D gene: TRBD2; V gene: TRBV9; J gene: TRBJ2-3; clone size: few
CDR3 DNA: TGTGCCAGCAGCCAAAGCAACCAAGAGACCCAGTACTTC; CDR3 protein: CASSQSNQETQYF; D gene: .; V gene: TRBV7-6; J gene: TRBJ2-5; clone size: few
CDR3 DNA: TGCGCCAGCAGCCAAGAGTCAGTAACAGGGGGGGGTCACACTGAAGCTTTCTTT; CDR3 protein: CASSQESVTGGGHTEAFF; D gene: TRBD1; V gene: TRBV4-1; J gene: TRBJ1-1; clone size: .
CDR3 DNA: TGTGCCAGCAGCTCCCCCGGTGTGGACGGAGGTTACACAGATACGCAGTATTTT; CDR3 protein: CASSSPGVDGGYTDTQYF; D gene: .; V gene: TRBV7-8; J gene: TRBJ2-3; clone size: .
CDR3 DNA: TGTGCCAGCAGTTTTAATGGCTTGTTGGGGGTAATGTTCTTC; CDR3 protein: CASSFNGLLGVMFF; D gene: .; V gene: TRBV12-3/TRBV12-4; J gene: TRBJ2-1; clone size: few
CDR3 DNA: TGTGCCAGCAGCTTAGTTGCGGGAGTTCCCTACAATGAGCAGTTCTTC; CDR3 protein: CASSLVAGVPYNEQFF; D gene: TRBD2; V gene: TRBV7-8; J gene: TRBJ2-1; clone size: .
CDR3 DNA: TGCGCCAGCGGACCCGGGGATACGCAGTATTTT; CDR3 protein: CASGPGDTQYF; D gene: .; V gene: TRBV23-1; J gene: TRBJ2-3; clone size: .
CDR3 DNA: TGTGCCAGCACCATAAATACAGGTGAAGCTTTCTTT; CDR3 protein: CASTINTGEAFF; D gene: .; V gene: TRBV7-8; J gene: TRBJ1-1; clone size: .
CDR3 DNA: TGTGCCAGCAGTTCCAGGCTACAGGGTGAAAAACTGTTTTTT; CDR3 protein: CASSSRLQGEKLFF; D gene: .; V gene: TRBV12-3/TRBV12-4; J gene: TRBJ1-4; clone size: few
CDR3 DNA: TGTGCCAGCTCACCAGGACAGCTCGGGCAGTACTTC; CDR3 protein: CASSPGQLGQYF; D gene: .; V gene: TRBV18; J gene: TRBJ2-7; clone size: .
CDR3 DNA: TGTGCCAGCAGACCCCCGGGGCTAGCGGGAGAAGCGAACACCGGGGAGCTGTTTTTT; CDR3 protein: CASRPPGLAGEANTGELFF; D gene: TRBD2; V gene: TRBV7-2; J gene: TRBJ2-2; clone size: few
CDR3 DNA: TGTGCCAGCAGCTCAGGGCCTCCTGAGAGGTCTGGCGAGCAGTACTTC; CDR3 protein: CASSSGPPERSGEQYF; D gene: .; V gene: TRBV11-3; J gene: TRBJ2-7; clone size: .
CDR3 DNA: TGTGCCAGCAGTCAAGGGACAGGGTTTGGTGGCTACACCTTC; CDR3 protein: CASSQGTGFGGYTF; D gene: TRBD1; V gene: TRBV27; J gene: TRBJ1-2; clone size: many
CDR3 DNA: TGTGCCAGCAGTTCTGGGAGGGGGGCGCGGATAAACGAGCAGTACTTC; CDR3 protein: CASSSGRGARINEQYF; D gene: .; V gene: TRBV27; J gene: TRBJ2-7; clone size: few
CDR3 DNA: TGTGCCAGCAGCGTAACACGGACTCGAGATACGCAGTATTTT; CDR3 protein: CASSVTRTRDTQYF; D gene: .; V gene: TRBV9; J gene: TRBJ2-3; clone size: few
CDR3 DNA: TGCGCCAGCAGCCCGACAGGGCCGTGGTACGAGCAGTACTTC; CDR3 protein: CASSPTGPWYEQYF; D gene: TRBD1; V gene: TRBV5-1; J gene: TRBJ2-7; clone size: .
CDR3 DNA: TGTGCCAGCAGCTCGTTGTCCGGGACGGGGCAGAAACTGTTTTTT; CDR3 protein: CASSSLSGTGQKLFF; D gene: .; V gene: TRBV5-5; J gene: TRBJ1-4; clone size: .
CDR3 DNA: TGCGCCAGCAGCTCAACCGGGACAGCTATCTCCTACAATGAGCAGTTCTTC; CDR3 protein: CASSSTGTAISYNEQFF; D gene: TRBD1; V gene: TRBV5-1; J gene: TRBJ2-1; clone size: many
CDR3 DNA: TGTGCCTGGAGTGTTCTTAGGACAGGGACGGGCAATCAGCCCCAGCATTTT; CDR3 protein: CAWSVLRTGTGNQPQHF; D gene: TRBD1; V gene: TRBV30; J gene: TRBJ1-5; clone size: few
CDR3 DNA: TGCAGTGCTCAGCCGGACAGGGGGAACACTGAAGCTTTCTTT; CDR3 protein: CSAQPDRGNTEAFF; D gene: TRBD1; V gene: TRBV20-1; J gene: TRBJ1-1; clone size: few
CDR3 DNA: TGTGCCAGCAGCTTCAGTGACAGGGAAGCTTTCTTT; CDR3 protein: CASSFSDREAFF; D gene: .; V gene: TRBV11-2; J gene: TRBJ1-1; clone size: many
CDR3 DNA: TGCGCCAGCAGCTTGGTTACTGGACAGCCTAGCTCTGGGGCCAACGTCCTGACTTTC; CDR3 protein: CASSLVTGQPSSGANVLTF; D gene: .; V gene: TRBV5-1; J gene: TRBJ2-6; clone size: few
CDR3 DNA: TGTGCCAGCGCAGATGGGGAGAGGGTCTACGAGCAGTACTTC; CDR3 protein: CASADGERVYEQYF; D gene: .; V gene: TRBV19; J gene: TRBJ2-7; clone size: .
CDR3 DNA: TGTGCCAGCAGTCCTACAGGAGAGCCCACTGAAGCTTTCTTT; CDR3 protein: CASSPTGEPTEAFF; D gene: .; V gene: TRBV12-3/TRBV12-4; J gene: TRBJ1-1; clone size: .
CDR3 DNA: TGTGCCAGTAGTACGGGTGCGTCCGAGCAGTACTTC; CDR3 protein: CASSTGASEQYF; D gene: .; V gene: TRBV19; J gene: TRBJ2-7; clone size: .
CDR3 DNA: TGCGCCAGCAGCTTGCGGGGGGAACAGGAGCAGTTCTTC; CDR3 protein: CASSLRGEQEQFF; D gene: TRBD2; V gene: TRBV5-1; J gene: TRBJ2-1; clone size: few
CDR3 DNA: TGTGCTAGCAGCTCCGGGACAGGGGGCAATGAGCAGTTCTTC; CDR3 protein: CASSSGTGGNEQFF; D gene: TRBD1; V gene: TRBV27; J gene: TRBJ2-1; clone size: many
CDR3 DNA: TGTGCCAGCAGCTTAGCACAGGATACAATGGGGGCTTTCTTT; CDR3 protein: CASSLAQDTMGAFF; D gene: .; V gene: TRBV7-9; J gene: TRBJ1-1; clone size: few
CDR3 DNA: TGTGCCAGCAGCTCAGGCCCTCTAGCGGGAGTACGTGAGCAGTACTTC; CDR3 protein: CASSSGPLAGVREQYF; D gene: TRBD2; V gene: TRBV7-6; J gene: TRBJ2-7; clone size: .
CDR3 DNA: TGTGCCAGCAGTTGGCGGGAGACAGATACGCAGTATTTT; CDR3 protein: CASSWRETDTQYF; D gene: TRBD2; V gene: TRBV2; J gene: TRBJ2-3; clone size: few
CDR3 DNA: TGTGCCAGCAGTTACTCCGGGCTAGCGGGAGGCAATGAGCAGTTCTTC; CDR3 protein: CASSYSGLAGGNEQFF; D gene: TRBD2; V gene: TRBV6-5; J gene: TRBJ2-1; clone size: many
CDR3 DNA: TGTGCCAGCAGCTTTCCCCCGTGGGAGCCAAACTATGGCTACACCTTC; CDR3 protein: CASSFPPWEPNYGYTF; D gene: .; V gene: TRBV7-9; J gene: TRBJ1-2; clone size: .
CDR3 DNA: TGTGCCAGCAGCCTCCCGGGCCCCGAGCAGTACTTC; CDR3 protein: CASSLPGPEQYF; D gene: .; V gene: TRBV7-9; J gene: TRBJ2-7; clone size: few
CDR3 DNA: TGTGCCACCAGCAGGGGAGGGCAGGAAAAACTGTTTTTT; CDR3 protein: CATSRGGQEKLFF; D gene: .; V gene: TRBV15; J gene: TRBJ1-4; clone size: .
CDR3 DNA: TGTGCCGCTGGCGGGGAGGGAGACTATGGCTACACCTTC; CDR3 protein: CAAGGEGDYGYTF; D gene: .; V gene: TRBV6-4; J gene: TRBJ1-2; clone size: .
CDR3 DNA: TGTGCCAGCAGCTTGAGTGACCGAGCCTACGAGCAGTACTTC; CDR3 protein: CASSLSDRAYEQYF; D gene: .; V gene: TRBV7-9; J gene: TRBJ2-7; clone size: few
CDR3 DNA: TGTGCCAGCAGCAAAGATTGGGACAGGGTATCAAGTTATCGGGATTCACCCCTCCACTTT; CDR3 protein: CASSKDWDRVSSYRDSPLHF; D gene: .; V gene: TRBV21-1; J gene: TRBJ1-6; clone size: few
CDR3 DNA: TGCAGTGCTATGGGACAGGGGGTTGGTCGGGGTGACAATGAGCAGTTCTTC; CDR3 protein: CSAMGQGVGRGDNEQFF; D gene: TRBD1; V gene: TRBV20-1; J gene: TRBJ2-1; clone size: few
CDR3 DNA: TGTGCCAGCAGCTCCGGGGCCAGGGAAGAGCAGTACTTC; CDR3 protein: CASSSGAREEQYF; D gene: .; V gene: TRBV7-3; J gene: TRBJ2-7; clone size: .